Below, 24 T cell receptor beta chains from the same sample are listed, as sequenced in a study of Ad26.COV2.S vaccination and SARS-CoV-2 variants. Assay: immunoSEQ multiplex PCR; the TCRdb copy retains only in-frame clones and omits some. The table includes a few hundred thousand clones, roughly 90% detected once. Treatment specified: about 20 received Ad26.COV2.S at low or high dose, single or two shots; several received placebo; per-sample allocation not given. Vaccine and placebo recipients were sampled on day 63 after the first injection. The input for sequencing was peripheral blood, taken in a trial of Ad26.COV2.S vaccine versus placebo. The source of these receptors is a person aged 18-60 years who received the Ad26.COV2.S COVID-19 vaccine or a placebo.

V gene TRBV5-5 combines with J gene TRBJ1-2, with D unresolved. Trimming took off 0 bases at V and 5 bases at J, with 8 bases between the two ends. There are 13 residues in the CDR3. Germline V lookup: CDR1 SGHKS, CDR2 YYEKEE (reference sequence). CDR3 residues: CASSLAGIYGYTF. The DNA for the CDR3 is TGTGCCAGCAGCTTGGCCGGAATTTATGGCTACACCTTC.

The V and J genes are TRBV4-2 and TRBJ1-2, with D possibly matching TRBD1 (6 bases). CDR3 length: 18 residues. V was cut by 2 bases and J by 0 bases, with 19 bases left in between. CDR1 is LGHNA and CDR2 is YNFKEQ in the germline V gene. CDR3 bases: TGTGCCAGCAGCCAACAAGAGTCGACAGGATTAGCTAACTATGGCTACACCTTC. This encodes CASSQQESTGLANYGYTF.

The V gene is TRBV18, the J gene TRBJ1-1, with 9 bases matching TRBD1. The ends lost 2 bases at V and 5 bases at J; junction bases unmatched: 6. The germline gives CDR1 KGHSH, CDR2 LQKENI. The CDR3 has 15 residues. CDR3 residues: CASSPEGTGSTEAFF. CDR3 DNA: TGTGCCAGCTCACCAGAAGGGACAGGGTCTACTGAAGCTTTCTTT. The full variable domain, its missing parts supplied by reference TRBV18 and TRBJ1-1, is NAGVMQNPRHLVRRRGQEARLRCSPMKGHSHVYWYRQLPEEGLKFMVYLQKENIIDESGMPKERFSAEFPKEGPSILRIQQVVRGDSAAYFCASSPEGTGSTEAFFGQGTRLTVV.

J is TRBJ2-7 and V is TRBV12-3 or TRBV12-4; D is ambiguous. The V end lost 4 bases, the J end lost 4 bases, and 8 bases lay between the germline ends. This CDR3 spans 12 amino acids. CDR3 region: CASSSPQYEQYF. CDR3 bases: TGTGCCAGCAGTTCCCCTCAGTACGAGCAGTACTTC.

The chain couples TRBV5-4 to TRBJ1-6; 9 nucleotides line up with TRBD1. The CDR3 is 14 amino acids. Germline CDR1 and CDR2: SGHNT and YYREEE (reference sequence). Germline trimming cut 5 bases from V and 7 bases from J; bases unmatched to any gene: 4. Written as DNA, the CDR3 is TGTGCCAGCAGAGGAGACAGGGGGAATTCACCCCTCCACTTT. Its protein product is CASRGDRGNSPLHF.

The V gene is TRBV28, the J gene TRBJ1-3; D ambiguous. Trimming shortened V by 6 bases and J by 3 bases, and 12 bases separated the two germline ends. This CDR3 has 14 residues. CDR1 MDHEN and CDR2 SYDVKM come from the germline V gene. As DNA, the CDR3 is TGTGCCAGCAGCCCGGCCGGGGTTGGAAACACCATATATTTT. Translation gives CASSPAGVGNTIYF.

On this clone: This sample includes further DNA sequences coding for the same CDR3. This chain uses TRBV27 with TRBJ1-5; D not resolved. V lost 0 bases and J 1 base, leaving 1 base between the germline ends. This CDR3 has 13 residues. CDR1 and CDR2 (germline): MNHEY, SMNVEV (reference sequence). DNA of the CDR3: TGTGCCAGCAGTTTATCAAGCAATCAGCCCCAGCATTTT. It encodes CASSLSSNQPQHF.

A few counts support this clone. The chain has TRBV9 and TRBJ1-3; D unresolved. Deletions cut 3 bases from V and 0 bases from J, with 13 bases between. This CDR3 is built from 16 residues. The germline V gene encodes CDR1 SGDLS and CDR2 YYNGEE. CDR3 bases: TGTGCCAGCAGCGATTTCGGACGGAGCTCTGGAAACACCATATATTTT. Translating it yields CASSDFGRSSGNTIYF.

The CDR3 sequence is CASSQGVLAMNTEAFF. The CDR3 nucleotides read TGCGCCAGCAGCCAAGGGGTCCTCGCAATGAACACTGAAGCTTTCTTT. The chain links TRBV4-1 to TRBJ1-1, with D uncertain. V dropped 1 base and J dropped 0 bases, with 12 bases sitting between them. The CDR3 covers 16 residues. Germline CDR1 is MGHRA and CDR2 is YSYEKL.

The rearrangement uses TRBV5-1 and TRBJ1-4; no firm D call. Germline V gene sequence: CDR1 SGHRS, CDR2 YFSETQ. This CDR3 region has 13 residues. Trimming stripped 7 bases from V and 4 bases from J, with 11 bases between. CDR3 sequence reads: CASSGGFNEKLFF. CDR3 nucleotides: TGCGCCAGCTCGGGAGGTTTTAATGAAAAACTGTTTTTT. Based on the CDR3 plus reference TRBV5-1 and TRBJ1-4, the full variable domain is KAGVTQTPRYLIKTRGQQVTLSCSPISGHRSVSWYQQTPGQGLQFLFEYFSETQRNKGNFPGRFSGRQFSNSRSEMNVSTLELGDSALYLCASSGGFNEKLFFGSGTQLSVL.

The chain links TRBV28 to TRBJ1-2; D gene ambiguous. The CDR3 length is 17 residues. The V end was cut by 5 bases, the J end by 2 bases, with 21 bases between. CDR1 is MDHEN and CDR2 is SYDVKM in the germline V gene. This chain's CDR3 is CASSPTSTPLGNYGYTF. CDR3 sequence (DNA): TGTGCCAGCAGTCCCACGAGTACCCCTCTGGGGAACTATGGCTACACCTTC.

The chain carries TRBV19 and TRBJ2-7; TRBD2 is a possible D gene (7 bases). The germline V gene encodes CDR1 LNHDA and CDR2 SQIVND (reference sequence). V was cut by 4 bases and J by 6 bases, with 19 bases left in between. The length of the CDR3 is 15 residues. The CDR3 bases are TGTGCCAGTAGTAGATCGGGGGGCTCACGGCCCGAGCAGTACTTC. Residues: CASSRSGGSRPEQYF.

The rearrangement links TRBV5-1 to TRBJ1-5; D unclear. The V and J ends lost 1 base and 4 bases respectively, with 12 bases between them. The CDR3 spans 15 residues. Germline V CDR1 and CDR2: SGHRS, YFSETQ. Written as DNA, the CDR3 is TGCGCCAGCAGCTTGAGCCCAGGAGGTAATCAGCCCCAGCATTTT. Protein sequence: CASSLSPGGNQPQHF.

This clone has a count of ten or more. CDR3 protein: CASSQGQDNEKLFF. CDR3 bases: TGTGCCAGCAGCCAGGGACAGGACAATGAAAAACTGTTTTTT. The V gene is TRBV7-9, the J gene TRBJ1-4; 8 nucleotides match TRBD1. The J segment lost 5 bases and the V segment lost 5 bases, leaving 4 bases of the junction unmatched. This CDR3 is built from 14 residues. CDR1 and CDR2 (germline): SEHNR, FQNEAQ (reference sequence).

As to this clone: Within the sample, other DNA sequences also encode this same CDR3. V usage is TRBV28 and J usage is TRBJ2-7; TRBD1 is a possible D gene (5 bases). CDR3 length equals 12 residues. Germline V gene sequence: CDR1 MDHEN, CDR2 SYDVKM. The V end lost 1 base, the J end lost 6 bases, and 7 bases lay between the germline ends. The CDR3 DNA follows: TGTGCCAGCAGTTTATTGGGGCGCGAGCAGTACTTC. It is translated as CASSLLGREQYF.

The V call is TRBV9, the J call TRBJ1-5, with D tentatively TRBD1 (5 bases). The V gene's germline CDR1 is SGDLS and CDR2 YYNGEE. The V end was cut by 5 bases, the J end by 2 bases, with 14 bases between. The CDR3 has 15 amino acids. This CDR3 reads CASSRSGLGNQPQHF. As DNA, the CDR3 is TGTGCCAGCAGTAGGTCAGGGTTGGGCAATCAGCCCCAGCATTTT.

The CDR3 loop is CATSRASLISTDTQYF. In DNA form, the CDR3 reads TGTGCCACCAGCAGAGCCTCATTGATTAGCACAGATACGCAGTATTTT. This chain links TRBV15 with TRBJ2-3; D remains unclear. Between the trimmed V and J ends, which lost 1 base and 0 bases, there was a span of 11 bases. CDR3 length equals 16 residues. CDR1 LNHNV and CDR2 YYDKDF come from the germline V gene (reference sequence).

The chain is built from TRBV9 and TRBJ2-3; D not certain. Germline CDR1 SGDLS, CDR2 YYNGEE. V was shortened by 0 bases and J by 3 bases, with 14 bases between the two germline ends. The CDR3 contains 16 residues. The CDR3: CASSVGLFLSTDTQYF. The CDR3 DNA reads TGTGCCAGCAGCGTAGGTCTCTTCTTGTCGACAGATACGCAGTATTTT.

This clone was seen once. The CDR3 DNA follows: TGTGCCAGCAGCATGGGGGATGGGGGGACTGAAGCTTTCTTT. The encoded protein is CASSMGDGGTEAFF. The chain is built from TRBV7-8 and TRBJ1-1, with D possibly being TRBD1 (5 bases). Trimming shortened V by 5 bases and J by 5 bases, and 15 bases separated the two germline ends. The CDR3 covers 14 residues. Germline assignment: CDR1 SGHVS and CDR2 FQNEAQ.

J is TRBJ2-7 and V is TRBV9; D is perhaps TRBD1 (7 bases). There are 15 residues in the CDR3. Germline V CDR1 and CDR2: SGDLS, YYNGEE. V gave up 3 bases and J gave up 5 bases, with 18 bases separating them. The CDR3 nucleotides are TGTGCCAGCAGCGGCAGGGGGGCGGAGTCTGACGAGCAGTACTTC. It encodes CASSGRGAESDEQYF. Together with reference TRBV9 and TRBJ2-7, the CDR3 gives the full variable domain: DSGVTQTPKHLITATGQRVTLRCSPRSGDLSVYWYQQSLDQGLQFLIQYYNGEERAKGNILERFSAQQFPDLHSELNLSSLELGDSALYFCASSGRGAESDEQYFGPGTRLTVT.

This chain connects TRBV5-1 to TRBJ1-2, with D hard to call. Germline V gene data show CDR1 as SGHRS and CDR2 as YFSETQ. Trimming took 1 base from V and 8 from J, leaving 15 bases between them. This CDR3 has 14 amino acids. The CDR3 DNA reads as TGCGCCAGCAGCTTGTATGGGGTCTCTATCGGCTACACCTTC. Translating it yields CASSLYGVSIGYTF.

V usage is TRBV19 and J usage is TRBJ2-7; D gene unclear. The CDR3 runs to 13 residues. The germline V and J ends were trimmed by 3 bases and 2 bases, with 8 bases remaining between them. Looked up from germline, CDR1 is LNHDA and CDR2 is SQIVND (reference sequence). The CDR3 nucleotides are TGTGCCAGTAGTATCGACGGAACCTACGAGCAGTACTTC. Translated: CASSIDGTYEQYF.

This rearrangement joins TRBV30 to TRBJ1-6; no firm D call. The V and J ends lost 2 bases and 0 bases respectively, with 11 bases between them. This CDR3 has 16 residues. Germline CDR1 GTSNPN, CDR2 SVGIG (reference sequence). DNA for the CDR3: TGTGCCTGGAGTACCACTCAGAGCTCCTATAATTCACCCCTCCACTTT. This encodes CAWSTTQSSYNSPLHF. Supplemented by reference TRBV30 and TRBJ1-6, the full variable domain reads SQTIHQWPATLVQPVGSPLSLECTVEGTSNPNLYWYRQAAGRGLQLLFYSVGIGQISSEVPQNLSASRPQDRQFILSSKKLLLSDSGFYLCAWSTTQSSYNSPLHFGNGTRLTVT.

The CDR3 DNA sequence: TGTGCCAGCAGCTTAGCCCCGCCGGGACAGGGGGCTGGAAACACCATATATTTT. Amino acids: CASSLAPPGQGAGNTIYF. V gene TRBV7-6 combines with J gene TRBJ1-3; TRBD1 matches 11 bases. Germline V gene data show CDR1 as SGHVS and CDR2 as FNYEAQ. The CDR3 spans 18 residues. Trimming cost V 0 bases and J 2 bases; bases outside gene matches: 6.